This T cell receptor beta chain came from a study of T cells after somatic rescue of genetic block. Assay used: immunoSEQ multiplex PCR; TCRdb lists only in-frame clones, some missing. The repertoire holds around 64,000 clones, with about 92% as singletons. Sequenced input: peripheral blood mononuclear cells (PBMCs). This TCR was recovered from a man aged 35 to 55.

The CDR3 protein is CASIHPDGWSYGYTF. CDR3 in DNA: TGTGCCAGCATTCATCCGGACGGATGGAGCTATGGCTACACCTTC. The chain is built from TRBV2 and TRBJ1-2; D unresolved. Looked up from germline, CDR1 is SNHLY and CDR2 is FYNNEI. The V gene lost 7 bases and the J gene lost 4 bases, with 19 bases spanning the gap. The CDR3 runs 15 residues. Together with reference TRBV2 and TRBJ1-2, the CDR3 gives the full variable domain: EPEVTQTPSHQVTQMGQEVILRCVPISNHLYFYWYRQILGQKVEFLVSFYNNEISEKSEIFDDQFSVERPDGSNFTLKIRSTKLEDSAMYFCASIHPDGWSYGYTFGSGTRLTVV.